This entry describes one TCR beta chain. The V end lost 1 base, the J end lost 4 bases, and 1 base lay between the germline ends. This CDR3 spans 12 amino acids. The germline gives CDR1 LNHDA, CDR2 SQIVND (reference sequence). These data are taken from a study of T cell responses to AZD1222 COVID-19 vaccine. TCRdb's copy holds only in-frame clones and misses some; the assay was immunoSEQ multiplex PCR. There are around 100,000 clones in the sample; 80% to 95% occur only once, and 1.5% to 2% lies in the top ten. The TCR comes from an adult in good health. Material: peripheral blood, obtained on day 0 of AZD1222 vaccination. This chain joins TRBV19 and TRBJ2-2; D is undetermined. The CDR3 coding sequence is TGTGCCAGTAGTATAGGCACCGGGGAGCTGTTTTTT. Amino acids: CASSIGTGELFF.